This TCR beta chain was obtained from a study of CD8 T cells in ankylosing spondylitis. The study, taken as a whole, reports: The study looked at matched synovial fluid samples from ankylosing spondylitis patients. Disease-linked clones were reported to be significantly enriched there.

This clonotype was detected many times. Its antigen is not known. TCRdb itself ran the 5' RACE reads through MiXCR, one entry per CDR3 protein. The table has some 350,000 distinct CDR3 sequences, about 14% seen once. Input material: blood, either unsorted or a sorted T cell fraction (not recorded which). This sequence was found in a male donor with ankylosing spondylitis or in good health (not recorded which).

The CDR3 protein is CASSLGGVGTEAFF. In DNA, the CDR3 is TGTGCCAGCAGTTTAGGGGGTGTTGGCACTGAAGCTTTCTTT. This chain uses TRBV12-3 or TRBV12-4 with TRBJ1-1; D not resolved. V was trimmed by 1 base and J by 4 bases, leaving 10 bases between them. This CDR3 has 14 residues.